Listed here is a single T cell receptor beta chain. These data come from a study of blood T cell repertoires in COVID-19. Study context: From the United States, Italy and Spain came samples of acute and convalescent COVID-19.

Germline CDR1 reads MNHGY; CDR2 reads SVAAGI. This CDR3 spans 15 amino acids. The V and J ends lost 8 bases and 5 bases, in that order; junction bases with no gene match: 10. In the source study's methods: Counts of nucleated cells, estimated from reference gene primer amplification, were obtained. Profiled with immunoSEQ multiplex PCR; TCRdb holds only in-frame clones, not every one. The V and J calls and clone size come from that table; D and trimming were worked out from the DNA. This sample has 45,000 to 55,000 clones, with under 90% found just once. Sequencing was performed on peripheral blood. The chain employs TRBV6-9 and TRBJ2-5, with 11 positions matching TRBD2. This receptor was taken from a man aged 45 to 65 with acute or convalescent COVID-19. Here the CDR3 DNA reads TGTGCCAGCGGCCGGGCTAGCGGGGGGAAGGAGACCCAGTACTTC. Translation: CASGRASGGKETQYF.